This is a list of T cell receptor beta chains from one sample in a study of CD8+ T cells in alopecia areata. Sequencing used immunoSEQ multiplex PCR; TCRdb keeps in-frame clones, though not all of them. The sample lists 200,000 to 250,000 clones, approximately 61% occurring once. Sequencing used CD4+ T cells sorted from blood, obtained at week 0. These receptors came from a human donor with alopecia areata. The CDR3 runs from the conserved cysteine through the conserved F or W. Each record gives: J gene, V gene, clone size, D gene, CDR3 DNA, CDR3 protein. The D gene is left open where the match is weak. Clone size is not always given. Where it is, it says once, few, many or a class for expanded clones.

>TRBJ1-1|TRBV2|once|NA
TGTGCCAGCATCCCAGCTATGGGCACTGAAGCTTTCTTT
CASIPAMGTEAFF
>TRBJ2-3|TRBV7-9|NA|NA
TGTGCCAGCAGCCCGAAGGTCACAGATACGCAGTATTTT
CASSPKVTDTQYF
>TRBJ1-2|TRBV30|NA|TRBD1
TGTGCCTCCAGTGGACAGGGGGCAAACTATGGCTACACCTTC
CASSGQGANYGYTF
>TRBJ2-3|TRBV29-1|once|NA
TGCAGCGTTGGAGGGGGAGCAACAGATACGCAGTATTTT
CSVGGGATDTQYF
>TRBJ1-1|TRBV7-9|NA|NA
TGTGCCAGCAGCTTTAAGGGGAACACTGAAGCTTTCTTT
CASSFKGNTEAFF
>TRBJ2-3|TRBV5-1|NA|NA
TGCGCCAGCAGCTTGGTCGGGAGACCCACAGATACGCAGTATTTT
CASSLVGRPTDTQYF
>TRBJ2-1|TRBV7-2|NA|NA
TGTGCCAGCAGCTCGTGGACCGGCCTCAACTACAATGAGCAGTTCTTC
CASSSWTGLNYNEQFF
>TRBJ2-7|TRBV30|NA|TRBD2
TGTGCCTGGAGGACTAGCGGGAGCTACGAGCAGTACTTC
CAWRTSGSYEQYF
>TRBJ2-1|TRBV5-4|NA|TRBD1
TGTGCCAGCAGCTTGGCTGGGACAGCGACCTACAATGAGCAGTTCTTC
CASSLAGTATYNEQFF
>TRBJ2-5|TRBV6-5|once|NA
TGTGCCAGCAGTTACTCGACTGAGACCCAGTACTTC
CASSYSTETQYF